This T cell receptor (beta chain) derives from a study of T cell responses to AZD1222 COVID-19 vaccine. Study-wide results and caveats: Unmutated variant regions reportedly attract nearly half of all spike-specific TCRs. None of the repertoires were sampled until the peak T cell response had passed. Seropositive AZD1222 recipients at baseline numbered only five to seven. Researchers report vaccine-associated CD4 TCRs spanning spike, with dominance at 160-218 and 743-854.

The CDR3 sequence is 13 residues long. With 5 bases removed from V and 8 bases from J, the gap between germline ends came to 12 bases. The data were produced by immunoSEQ multiplex PCR, yet TCRdb's version contains in-frame clones alone and is incomplete. Of around 130,000 clones in the sample, about 90% were seen once. About this clone: The antigen is undetermined.

The source was peripheral blood, collected on day 0 of AZD1222 vaccination. V gene TRBV12-3 or TRBV12-4 combines with J gene TRBJ1-4, with D uncertain. This clonotype originated in an adult in good health. The CDR3: CASSHNVEEKLFF. For the CDR3, the DNA is TGTGCCAGCAGTCACAACGTGGAAGAAAAACTGTTTTTT.